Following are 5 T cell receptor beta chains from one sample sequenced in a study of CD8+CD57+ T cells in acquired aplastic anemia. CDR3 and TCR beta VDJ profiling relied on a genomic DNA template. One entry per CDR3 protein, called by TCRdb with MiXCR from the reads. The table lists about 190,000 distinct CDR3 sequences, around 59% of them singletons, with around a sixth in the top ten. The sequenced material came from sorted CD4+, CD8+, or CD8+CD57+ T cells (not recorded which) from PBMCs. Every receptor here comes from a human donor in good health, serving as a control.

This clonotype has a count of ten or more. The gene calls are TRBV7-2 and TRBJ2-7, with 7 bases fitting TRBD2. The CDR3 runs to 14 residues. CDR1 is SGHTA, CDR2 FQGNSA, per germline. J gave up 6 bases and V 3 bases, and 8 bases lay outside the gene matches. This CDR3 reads CASSFRPGGREQYF. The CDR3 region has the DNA TGTGCCAGCAGCTTCCGGCCGGGAGGACGCGAGCAGTACTTC.

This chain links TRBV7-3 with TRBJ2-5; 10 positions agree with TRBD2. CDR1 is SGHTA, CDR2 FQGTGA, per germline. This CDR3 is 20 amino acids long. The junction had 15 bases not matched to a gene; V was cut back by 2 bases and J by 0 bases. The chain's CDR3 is CASSLDRRASGGRDQETQYF. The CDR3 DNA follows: TGTGCCAGCAGCTTAGATCGTCGGGCTAGCGGGGGCCGTGACCAAGAGACCCAGTACTTC.

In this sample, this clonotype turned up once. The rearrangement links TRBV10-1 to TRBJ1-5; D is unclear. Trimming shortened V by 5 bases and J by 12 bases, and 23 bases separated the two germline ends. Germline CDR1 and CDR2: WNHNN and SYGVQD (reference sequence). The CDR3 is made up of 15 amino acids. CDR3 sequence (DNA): TGCGCCAGCAGTTTGATGAGACGGAGCTGTCATAACCAGCATTTT. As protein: CASSLMRRSCHNQHF.

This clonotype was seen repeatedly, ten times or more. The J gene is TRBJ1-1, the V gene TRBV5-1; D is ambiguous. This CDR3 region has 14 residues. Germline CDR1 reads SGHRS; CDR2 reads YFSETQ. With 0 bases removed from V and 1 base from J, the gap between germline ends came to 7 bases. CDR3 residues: CASSLDSGNTEAFF. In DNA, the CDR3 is TGCGCCAGCAGCTTGGACAGTGGGAACACTGAAGCTTTCTTT.

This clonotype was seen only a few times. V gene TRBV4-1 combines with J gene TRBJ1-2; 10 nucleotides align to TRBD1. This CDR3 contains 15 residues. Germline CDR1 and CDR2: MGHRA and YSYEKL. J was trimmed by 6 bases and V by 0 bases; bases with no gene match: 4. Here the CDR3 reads CASSQEEGQGHGYTF. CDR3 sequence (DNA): TGCGCCAGCAGCCAAGAGGAGGGACAGGGGCATGGCTACACCTTC.